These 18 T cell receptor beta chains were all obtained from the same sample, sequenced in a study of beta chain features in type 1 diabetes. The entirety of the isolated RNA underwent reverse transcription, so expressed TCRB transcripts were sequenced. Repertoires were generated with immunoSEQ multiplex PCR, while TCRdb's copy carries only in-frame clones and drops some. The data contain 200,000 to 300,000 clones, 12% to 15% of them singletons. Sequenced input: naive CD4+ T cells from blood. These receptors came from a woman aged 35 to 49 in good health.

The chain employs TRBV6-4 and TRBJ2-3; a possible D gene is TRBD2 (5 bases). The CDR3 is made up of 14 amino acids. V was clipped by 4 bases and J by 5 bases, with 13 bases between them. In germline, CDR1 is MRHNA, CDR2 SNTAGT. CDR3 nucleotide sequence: TGTGCCAGCAGTGCCGGACTCTCGCGAGATACGCAGTATTTT. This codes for CASSAGLSRDTQYF.

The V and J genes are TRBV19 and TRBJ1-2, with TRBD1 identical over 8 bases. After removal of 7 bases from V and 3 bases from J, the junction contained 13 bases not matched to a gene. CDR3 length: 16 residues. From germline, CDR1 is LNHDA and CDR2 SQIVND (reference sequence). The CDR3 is CASIPLPGGVDYGYTF. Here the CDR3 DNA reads TGTGCCAGTATCCCCCTCCCAGGGGGCGTGGACTATGGCTACACCTTC. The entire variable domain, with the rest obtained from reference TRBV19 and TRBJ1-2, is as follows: DGGITQSPKYLFRKEGQNVTLSCEQNLNHDAMYWYRQDPGQGLRLIYYSQIVNDFQKGDIAEGYSVSREKKESFPLTVTSAQKNPTAFYLCASIPLPGGVDYGYTFGSGTRLTVV.

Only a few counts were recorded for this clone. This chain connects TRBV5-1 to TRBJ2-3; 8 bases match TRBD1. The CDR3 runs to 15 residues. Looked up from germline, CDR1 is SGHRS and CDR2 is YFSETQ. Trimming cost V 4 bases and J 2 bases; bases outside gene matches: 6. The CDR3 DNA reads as TGCGCCAGCAGCGCCGGGACAGGCCTCACAGATACGCAGTATTTT. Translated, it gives CASSAGTGLTDTQYF.

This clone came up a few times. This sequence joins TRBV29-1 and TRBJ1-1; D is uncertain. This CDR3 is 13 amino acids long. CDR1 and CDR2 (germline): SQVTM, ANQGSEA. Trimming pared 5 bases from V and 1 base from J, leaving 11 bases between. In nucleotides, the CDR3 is TGCAGCGTTTCACGGGTTTCGAACACTGAAGCTTTCTTT. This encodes CSVSRVSNTEAFF.

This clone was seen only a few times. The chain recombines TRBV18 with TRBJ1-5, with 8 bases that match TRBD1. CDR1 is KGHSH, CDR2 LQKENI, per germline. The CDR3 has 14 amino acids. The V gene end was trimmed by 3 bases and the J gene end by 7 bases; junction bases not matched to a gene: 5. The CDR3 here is CASSPQGAGQPQHF. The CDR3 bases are TGTGCCAGCTCACCCCAGGGGGCAGGGCAGCCCCAGCATTTT.

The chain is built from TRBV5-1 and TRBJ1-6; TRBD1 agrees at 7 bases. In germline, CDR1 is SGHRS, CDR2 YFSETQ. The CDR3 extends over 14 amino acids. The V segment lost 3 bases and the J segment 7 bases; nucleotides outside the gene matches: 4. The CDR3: CASSSGQVNSPLHF. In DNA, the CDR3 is TGCGCCAGCAGCTCAGGACAGGTCAATTCACCCCTCCACTTT.

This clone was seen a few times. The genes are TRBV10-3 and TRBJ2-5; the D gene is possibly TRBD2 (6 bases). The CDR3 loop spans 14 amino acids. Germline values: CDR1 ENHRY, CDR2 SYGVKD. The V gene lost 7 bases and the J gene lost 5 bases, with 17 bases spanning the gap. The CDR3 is CAIMGASEGETQYF. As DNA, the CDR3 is TGTGCCATCATGGGTGCTAGCGAGGGGGAGACCCAGTACTTC.

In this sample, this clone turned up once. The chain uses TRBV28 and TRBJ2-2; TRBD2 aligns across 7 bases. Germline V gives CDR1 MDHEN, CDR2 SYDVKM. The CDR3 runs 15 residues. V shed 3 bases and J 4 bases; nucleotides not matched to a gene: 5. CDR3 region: CASSLGGGITGELFF. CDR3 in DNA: TGTGCCAGCAGTTTGGGGGGGGGAATCACCGGGGAGCTGTTTTTT.

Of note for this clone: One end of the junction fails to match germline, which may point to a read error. CDR3 DNA: TGCGCCAGCACCCAAGGCTCCGGGACAGGGGTCTATCCGCAGTACTTC. Protein: CASTQGSGTGVYPQYF. This chain joins TRBV4-3 and TRBJ2-7; 10 positions agree with TRBD1. Germline V CDR1 and CDR2: LGHNA, YSLEER. The length of the CDR3 is 16 residues.

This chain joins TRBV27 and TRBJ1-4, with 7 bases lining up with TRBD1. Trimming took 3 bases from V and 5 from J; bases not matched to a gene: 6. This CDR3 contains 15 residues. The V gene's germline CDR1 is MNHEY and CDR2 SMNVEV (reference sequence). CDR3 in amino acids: CASSFGTVKNEKLFF. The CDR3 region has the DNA TGTGCCAGCAGTTTCGGGACAGTGAAAAATGAAAAACTGTTTTTT.

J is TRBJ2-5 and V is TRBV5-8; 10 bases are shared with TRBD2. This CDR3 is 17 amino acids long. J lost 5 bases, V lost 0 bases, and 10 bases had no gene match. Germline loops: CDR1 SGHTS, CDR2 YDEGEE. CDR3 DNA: TGTGCCAGCAGCTTGGGCGAACTAGCGGGATTGATCGAGACCCAGTACTTC. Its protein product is CASSLGELAGLIETQYF.

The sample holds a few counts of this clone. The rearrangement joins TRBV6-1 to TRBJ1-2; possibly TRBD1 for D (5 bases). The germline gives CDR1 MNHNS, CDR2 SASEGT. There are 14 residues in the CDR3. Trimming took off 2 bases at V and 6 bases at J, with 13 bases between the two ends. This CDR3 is CASSEPGLRDGYTF. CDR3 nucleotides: TGTGCCAGCAGTGAACCGGGACTGCGAGATGGCTACACCTTC.

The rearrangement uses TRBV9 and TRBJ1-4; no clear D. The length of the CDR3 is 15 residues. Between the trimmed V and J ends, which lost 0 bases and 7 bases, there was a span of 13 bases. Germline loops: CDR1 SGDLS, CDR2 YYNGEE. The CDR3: CASSVVPGGSEKLFF. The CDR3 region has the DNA TGTGCCAGCAGCGTAGTCCCGGGAGGGAGTGAAAAACTGTTTTTT. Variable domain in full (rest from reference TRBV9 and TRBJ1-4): DSGVTQTPKHLITATGQRVTLRCSPRSGDLSVYWYQQSLDQGLQFLIQYYNGEERAKGNILERFSAQQFPDLHSELNLSSLELGDSALYFCASSVVPGGSEKLFFGSGTQLSVL.

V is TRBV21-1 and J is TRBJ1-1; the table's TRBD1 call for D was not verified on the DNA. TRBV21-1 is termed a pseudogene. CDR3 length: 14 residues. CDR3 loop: CASSRQGNDTEAFF. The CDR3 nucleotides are TGTGCCAGCAGCAGACAGGGGAATGACACTGAAGCTTTCTTT.

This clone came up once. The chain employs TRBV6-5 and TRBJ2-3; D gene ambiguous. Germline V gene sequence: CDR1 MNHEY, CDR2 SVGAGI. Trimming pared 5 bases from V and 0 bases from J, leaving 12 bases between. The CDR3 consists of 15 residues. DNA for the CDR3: TGTGCCAGCAGTCCTCAGGTTACTAGCACAGATACGCAGTATTTT. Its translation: CASSPQVTSTDTQYF.

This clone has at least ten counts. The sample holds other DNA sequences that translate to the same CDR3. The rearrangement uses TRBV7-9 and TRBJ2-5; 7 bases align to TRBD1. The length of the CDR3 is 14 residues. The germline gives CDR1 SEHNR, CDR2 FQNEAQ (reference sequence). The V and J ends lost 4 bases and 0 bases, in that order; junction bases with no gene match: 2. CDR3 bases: TGTGCCAGCAGCTCGGGACAGTACCAAGAGACCCAGTACTTC. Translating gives CASSSGQYQETQYF. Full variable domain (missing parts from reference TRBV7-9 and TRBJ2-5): DTGVSQNPRHKITKRGQNVTFRCDPISEHNRLYWYRQTLGQGPEFLTYFQNEAQLEKSRLLSDRFSAERPKGSFSTLEIQRTEQGDSAMYLCASSSGQYQETQYFGPGTRLLVL.

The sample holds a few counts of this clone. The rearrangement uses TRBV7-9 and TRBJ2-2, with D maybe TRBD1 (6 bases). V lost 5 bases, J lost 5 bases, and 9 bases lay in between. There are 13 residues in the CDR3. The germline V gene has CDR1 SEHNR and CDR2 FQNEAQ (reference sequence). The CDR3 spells CASSPQGTGELFF. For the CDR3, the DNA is TGTGCCAGCAGCCCGCAGGGGACCGGGGAGCTGTTTTTT.

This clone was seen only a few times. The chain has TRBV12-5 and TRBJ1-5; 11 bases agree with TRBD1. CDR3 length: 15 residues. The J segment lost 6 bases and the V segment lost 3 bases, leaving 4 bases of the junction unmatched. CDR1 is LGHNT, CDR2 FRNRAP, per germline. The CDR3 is CASGFAGTGGQPQHF. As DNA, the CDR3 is TGTGCTAGTGGTTTTGCCGGGACAGGGGGTCAGCCCCAGCATTTT.